This T cell receptor (beta chain) was captured in a study of control samples from healthy donors and cancer patients. The ends were cut back, 2 bases at V and 5 bases at J, with 16 bases in the middle. CDR3 length: 16 amino acids. The germline CDR1 and CDR2 sequences are MNHNY and SVGAGI (reference sequence). Sequencing was performed with immunoSEQ multiplex PCR; in TCRdb, only in-frame clones are kept and a portion is missing. The profile shows about 170,000 clones, roughly 90% of them singletons. The specimen was blood. The TCR originated in a man younger than 45 in good health. The chain joins TRBV6-6 to TRBJ1-5; the D gene is possibly TRBD1 (5 bases). The CDR3 protein is CASSYNPLGADQPQHF. The CDR3 DNA reads as TGTGCCAGCAGTTACAATCCCTTAGGGGCGGATCAGCCCCAGCATTTT.